The clone carrying this TCR beta chain was picked up a small number of times. Each CDR3 protein is one row after TCRdb ran MiXCR on the 5' RACE reads. The repertoire includes under 90,000 distinct CDR3 sequences, 13% of them detected once, and approximately 6% sits in the top ten. The sample comes from a study of early T cells in non-severe SARS-CoV-2 infection. Study in general: Chains were unpaired, as sequencing was done on bulk RNA from unsorted whole blood.

The J segment lost 4 bases and the V segment lost 3 bases, leaving 10 bases of the junction unmatched. The CDR3 consists of 16 residues. Germline assignment: CDR1 ENHRY and CDR2 SYGVKD. The sample comprised whole blood. The origin of this receptor is an adult who was a healthcare worker with PCR-confirmed SARS-CoV-2 infection or an uninfected control (not recorded which). V and J are TRBV10-3 and TRBJ1-2; TRBD1 matches at 8 bases. CDR3 residues: CAISDSGQVGPYGYTF. The CDR3 DNA is TGTGCCATCAGTGATTCGGGACAGGTCGGGCCCTATGGCTACACCTTC.